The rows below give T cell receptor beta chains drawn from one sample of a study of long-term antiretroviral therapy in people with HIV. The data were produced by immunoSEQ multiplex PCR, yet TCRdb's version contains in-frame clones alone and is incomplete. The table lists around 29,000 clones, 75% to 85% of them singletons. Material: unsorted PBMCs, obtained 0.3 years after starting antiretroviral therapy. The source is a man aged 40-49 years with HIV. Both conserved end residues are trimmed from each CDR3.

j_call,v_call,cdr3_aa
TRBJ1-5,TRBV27,ASSSGGGRNQPQH
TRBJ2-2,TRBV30,AWGGAGVISTGELF
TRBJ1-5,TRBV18,ASSEMGTGVRQPQH
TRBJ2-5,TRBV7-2,ASSLEAIAETQY
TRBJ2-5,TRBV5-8,ASRTQGSETQY
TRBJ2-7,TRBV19,ASSIGVSGRAQSEQY
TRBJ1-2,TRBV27,ASSFLDRENGYT
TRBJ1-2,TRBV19,ASSILAGGYGYT
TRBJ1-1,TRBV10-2,ASRDRGLNTEAF
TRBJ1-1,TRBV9,ASSVEGRGVRAF
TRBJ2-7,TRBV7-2,ASSPGLAGVYNEQY
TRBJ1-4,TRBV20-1,SATRGEKLF
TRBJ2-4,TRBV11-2,ASSLPHLKTGLAKNIQY
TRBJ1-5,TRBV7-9,ASSLRMRGEDQPQH
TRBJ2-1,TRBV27,ASSFRAARHNEQF
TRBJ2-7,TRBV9,ASSTRDRYYEQY
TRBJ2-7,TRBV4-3,ASSQEVSGASYEQY
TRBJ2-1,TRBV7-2,ASSPRQGRYNEQF
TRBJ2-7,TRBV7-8,ASSFAVRGYEQY
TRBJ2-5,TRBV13,ASSYWTRQETQY
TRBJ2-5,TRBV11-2,ASSLEAGTQETQY
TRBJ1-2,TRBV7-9,ASNPTGANYGYT
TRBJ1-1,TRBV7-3,ASSFGTGTEAF
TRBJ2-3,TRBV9,ASSVRASTDTQY
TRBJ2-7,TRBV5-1,ASSLAGAGSYEQY
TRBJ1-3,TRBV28,ASSFHGNSGNTIY
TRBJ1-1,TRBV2,ASNPPGSTEAF
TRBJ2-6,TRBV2,ASSAASGANVLT
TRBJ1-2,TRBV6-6,ASSYQGTGGKDGYT
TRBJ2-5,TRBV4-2,ASMKGGNQETQY
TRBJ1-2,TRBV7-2,ASSLEKGTGKNYGYT
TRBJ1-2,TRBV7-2,ASTRGRQDYGYT
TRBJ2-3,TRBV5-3,ARTGHWAPDTQY
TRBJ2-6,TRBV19,ASSTPTGSGANVLT
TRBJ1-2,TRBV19,ASSIVGQRSYGYT
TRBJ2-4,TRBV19,ASRPTLQDTKNIQY
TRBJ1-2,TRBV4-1,ASSPPAGQGERYT
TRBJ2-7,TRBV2,ASRPGLAGGTYEQY
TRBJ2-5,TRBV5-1,ASSSTIGSGTQY
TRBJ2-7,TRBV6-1,ASSEPRTGKYEQY
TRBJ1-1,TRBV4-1,ASSLGGRGTEAF